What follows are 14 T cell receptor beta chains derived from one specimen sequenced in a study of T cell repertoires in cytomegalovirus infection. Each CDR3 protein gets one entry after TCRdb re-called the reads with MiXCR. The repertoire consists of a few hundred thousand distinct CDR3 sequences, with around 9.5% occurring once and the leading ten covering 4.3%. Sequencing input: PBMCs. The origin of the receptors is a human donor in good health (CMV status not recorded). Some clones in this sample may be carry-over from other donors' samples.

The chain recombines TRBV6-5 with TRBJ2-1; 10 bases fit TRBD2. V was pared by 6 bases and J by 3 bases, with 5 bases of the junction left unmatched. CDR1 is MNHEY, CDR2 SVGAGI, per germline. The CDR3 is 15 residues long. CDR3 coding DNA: TGTGCCAGCAGACCCCTAGCGGGAGACTACAATGAGCAGTTCTTC. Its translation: CASRPLAGDYNEQFF.

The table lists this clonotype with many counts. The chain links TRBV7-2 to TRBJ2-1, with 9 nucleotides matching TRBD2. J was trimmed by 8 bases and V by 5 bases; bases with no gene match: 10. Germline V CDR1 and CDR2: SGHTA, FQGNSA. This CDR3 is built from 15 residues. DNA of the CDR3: TGTGCCAGCAGCGTTTACTCGGGACTAGCAGATGAGCAGTTCTTC. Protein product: CASSVYSGLADEQFF. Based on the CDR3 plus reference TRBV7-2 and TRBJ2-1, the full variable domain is GAGVSQSPSNKVTEKGKDVELRCDPISGHTALYWYRQSLGQGLEFLIYFQGNSAPDKSGLPSDRFSAERTGGSVSTLTIQRTQQEDSAVYLCASSVYSGLADEQFFGPGTRLTVL.

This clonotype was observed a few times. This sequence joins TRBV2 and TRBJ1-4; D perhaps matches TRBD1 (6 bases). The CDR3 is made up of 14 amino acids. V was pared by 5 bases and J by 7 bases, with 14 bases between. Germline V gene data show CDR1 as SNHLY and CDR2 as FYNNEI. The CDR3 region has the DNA TGTGCCAGCAGTCAGAGGGGGGGAGGTGAAAAACTGTTTTTT. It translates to CASSQRGGGEKLFF.

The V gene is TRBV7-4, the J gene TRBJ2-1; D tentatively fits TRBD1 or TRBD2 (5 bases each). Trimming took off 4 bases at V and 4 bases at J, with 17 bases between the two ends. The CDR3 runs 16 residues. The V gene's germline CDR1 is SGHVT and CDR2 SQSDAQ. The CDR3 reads CASSSSSGPNYNEQFF. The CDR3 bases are TGTGCCAGCAGCTCATCTTCGGGACCGAATTACAATGAGCAGTTCTTC.

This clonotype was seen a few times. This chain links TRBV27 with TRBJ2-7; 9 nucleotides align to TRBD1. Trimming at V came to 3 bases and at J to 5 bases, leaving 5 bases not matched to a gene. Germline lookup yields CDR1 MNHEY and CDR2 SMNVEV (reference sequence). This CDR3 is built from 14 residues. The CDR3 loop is CASSFLRDRDEQYF. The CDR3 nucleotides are TGTGCCAGCAGTTTCCTCCGGGACAGGGACGAGCAGTACTTC.

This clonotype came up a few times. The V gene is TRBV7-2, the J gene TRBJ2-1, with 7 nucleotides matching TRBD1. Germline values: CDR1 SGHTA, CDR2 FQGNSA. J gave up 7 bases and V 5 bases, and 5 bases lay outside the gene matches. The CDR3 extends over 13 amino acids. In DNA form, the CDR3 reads TGTGCCAGCAGCGTTTACAGGGGTAATGAGCAGTTCTTC. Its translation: CASSVYRGNEQFF.

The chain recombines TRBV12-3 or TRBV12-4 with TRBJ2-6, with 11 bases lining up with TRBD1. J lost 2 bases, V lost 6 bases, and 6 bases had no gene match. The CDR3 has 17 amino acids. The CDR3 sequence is CASSEGTGGTGANVLTF. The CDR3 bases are TGTGCCAGCAGCGAAGGGACAGGGGGAACTGGGGCCAACGTCCTGACTTTC.

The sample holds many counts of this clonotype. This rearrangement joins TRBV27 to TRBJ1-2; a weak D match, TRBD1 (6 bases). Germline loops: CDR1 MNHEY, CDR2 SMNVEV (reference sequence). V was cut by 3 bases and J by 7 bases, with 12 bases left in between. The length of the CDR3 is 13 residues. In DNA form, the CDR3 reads TGTGCCAGCAGTTTTCAGGGGAGCCGTGGCTACACCTTC. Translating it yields CASSFQGSRGYTF.

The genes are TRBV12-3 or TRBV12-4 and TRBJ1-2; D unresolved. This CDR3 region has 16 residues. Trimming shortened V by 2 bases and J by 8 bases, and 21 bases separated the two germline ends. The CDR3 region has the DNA TGTGCCAGCAGTTTAAAAAGGGCGGGCAGCCCCCGGGGCTACACCTTC. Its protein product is CASSLKRAGSPRGYTF.

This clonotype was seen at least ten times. CDR3 bases: TGTGCCAGCAGCCAAGATGAGGGCGCCTATGGCTACACCTTC. Amino acids: CASSQDEGAYGYTF. The V gene is TRBV4-2, the J gene TRBJ1-2; D unclear. V was pared by 0 bases and J by 4 bases, with 9 bases between. The germline CDR1 and CDR2 sequences are LGHNA and YNFKEQ. The CDR3 is made up of 14 amino acids.

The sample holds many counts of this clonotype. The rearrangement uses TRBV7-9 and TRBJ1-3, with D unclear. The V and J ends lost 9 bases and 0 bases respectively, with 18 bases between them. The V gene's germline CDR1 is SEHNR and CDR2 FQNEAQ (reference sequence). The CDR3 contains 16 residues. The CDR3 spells CASLPYTVSSGNTIYF. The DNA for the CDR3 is TGTGCCAGTCTCCCCTATACAGTTTCCTCTGGAAACACCATATATTTT.

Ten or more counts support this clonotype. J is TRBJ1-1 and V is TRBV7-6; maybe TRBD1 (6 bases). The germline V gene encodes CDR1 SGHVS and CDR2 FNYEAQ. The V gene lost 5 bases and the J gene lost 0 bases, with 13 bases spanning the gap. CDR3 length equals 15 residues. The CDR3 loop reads CASSPAGDMNTEAFF. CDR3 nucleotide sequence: TGTGCCAGCAGCCCGGCAGGGGACATGAACACTGAAGCTTTCTTT.

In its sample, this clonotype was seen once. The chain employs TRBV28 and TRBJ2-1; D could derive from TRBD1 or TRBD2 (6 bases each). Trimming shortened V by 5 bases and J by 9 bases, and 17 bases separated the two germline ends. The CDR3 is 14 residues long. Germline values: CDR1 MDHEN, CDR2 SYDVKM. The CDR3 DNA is TGTGCCAGCAGTCAAACAGGGTTCGGGGGTGAGCAGTTCTTC. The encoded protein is CASSQTGFGGEQFF.

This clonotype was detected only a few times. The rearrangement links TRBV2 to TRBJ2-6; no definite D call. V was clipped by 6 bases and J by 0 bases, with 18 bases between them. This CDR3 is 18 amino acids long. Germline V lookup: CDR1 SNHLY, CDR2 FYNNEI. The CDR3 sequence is CASRGFGVEASGANVLTF. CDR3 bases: TGTGCCAGCAGAGGGTTTGGGGTAGAAGCCTCTGGGGCCAACGTCCTGACTTTC. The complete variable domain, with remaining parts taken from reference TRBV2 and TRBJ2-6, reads EPEVTQTPSHQVTQMGQEVILRCVPISNHLYFYWYRQILGQKVEFLVSFYNNEISEKSEIFDDQFSVERPDGSNFTLKIRSTKLEDSAMYFCASRGFGVEASGANVLTFGAGSRLTVL.